The 17 T cell receptor delta chains reported below all come from one sample, sequenced in a study of gamma-delta chains in newborns, infants, children. TCRdb re-called the reads with CATT. Of 4,000 to 5,000 delta-chain clones in the sample, over 3% were seen once. Sequenced: blood. The source of these receptors is a child who was a newborn, infant or young child, either healthy, febrile or measles-vaccinated (not recorded which).

For this clone: This may arise from a read error, as a much more abundant clone is one base away. This chain links TRDV2 with TRDJ3; 8 bases fit TRDD3. Germline V gene lookup returns CDR1 GEAIGNYY and CDR2 EKD. The trim removed 0 bases at V and 1 base at J, leaving 7 bases unmatched. There are 19 residues in the CDR3. The CDR3 sequence: CACDTWGMTVSWDTRQMFF. The CDR3 bases are TGTGCCTGTGACACCTGGGGGATGACGGTGTCCTGGGACACCCGACAGATGTTTTTC.

This clone was seen a handful of times. The TCRdb protein comes from a much larger clone and disagrees with this DNA's translation at residue 10, likely due to a read error; the protein given here is derived from the DNA. The chain links TRDV2 to TRDJ3, with 10 bases that match TRDD3. This CDR3 is 16 amino acids long. Germline CDR1 GEAIGNYY, CDR2 EKD. As DNA, the CDR3 is TGTGCCTGTGACACTGGGGGATACTGGGTCACCCGACAGATGTTTTTC. Residues: CACDTGGYWVTRQMFF.

A remark on this clone: Since a far larger clone is one base different, this is likely a read error. Other nucleotide sequences from this sample produce the same CDR3. The V gene is TRDV2, the J gene TRDJ2; 13 positions match TRDD3. Germline values: CDR1 GEAIGNYY, CDR2 EKD. This CDR3 is 19 amino acids long. The CDR3 DNA reads TGTGCCTGCGACACAGTACTACTGGGGGATACGCCTAACTTAGCACAACTCTTCTTT. Translation: CACDTVLLGDTPNLAQLFF.

Concerning this clone itself: A much larger clone differs from this one at a single base, so this may be a read error. Within the sample, other DNA sequences also encode this same CDR3. The V and J genes are TRDV2 and TRDJ3, with 10 positions matching TRDD3. The V gene's germline CDR1 is GEAIGNYY and CDR2 EKD. This CDR3 has 20 residues. This CDR3 is CACDILGDNLRAWDTRQMFF. The CDR3 region has the DNA TGCGCCTGTGACATCCTGGGGGATAATCTCCGCGCCTGGGACACCCGACAGATGTTTTTC.

As to this clone: Being one base from a much bigger clone, this may be a read error. This chain uses TRDV2 with TRDJ3; 8 nucleotides agree with TRDD3. V gave up 2 bases and J gave up 0 bases; unmatched junction bases: 8. Germline V gene sequence: CDR1 GEAIGNYY, CDR2 EKD. This CDR3 comprises 19 residues. This CDR3 is CACDSTGGLISWDTRQMFF. The CDR3 coding sequence is TGTGCCTGTGACAGTACTGGGGGCCTAATCTCCTGGGACACCCGACAGATGTTTTTC.

With respect to this clone: TCRdb records a much larger clone's protein for this DNA, with a difference at residue 4 that likely arises from a read error; the protein given is the translation of the DNA. The chain recombines TRDV2 with TRDJ3; D possibly corresponds to TRDD3 (5 bases). The CDR3 totals 14 residues. Germline CDR1 is GEAIGNYY and CDR2 is EKD. Deletions cut 5 bases from V and 5 bases from J, with 9 bases between. The CDR3 DNA sequence: TGTGCCTGTGGCATACTGGGGGACACCCGACAGATGTTTTTC. Its translation is CACGILGDTRQMFF.

This clone was observed a few times. A much larger clone differs from this one at a single base, so this may be a read error. The sample carries other DNA sequences with the same CDR3. This chain connects TRDV2 to TRDJ3; 9 nucleotides align to TRDD3. Germline assignment: CDR1 GEAIGNYY and CDR2 EKD. CDR3 length equals 19 residues. CDR3: CACDTWGISISWDTRQMFF. As DNA, the CDR3 is TGTGCCTGTGACACCTGGGGGATAAGTATCTCCTGGGACACCCGACAGATGTTTTTT.

A remark on this clone: This clone may be a read error of a much larger clone one base away. V gene TRDV2 combines with J gene TRDJ2; 9 nucleotides agree with TRDD3. CDR1 and CDR2 (germline): GEAIGNYY, EKD. The CDR3 runs 15 residues. The CDR3 spells CACEPLGDMTAQPFF. The CDR3 DNA reads as TGTGCCTGTGAACCACTGGGGGACATGACAGCACAACCCTTCTTT.

In the case of this clone: A read error is the likely source, as a far larger clone sits one nucleotide away. Other DNA sequences in this sample translate to the same CDR3. This chain uses TRDV2 with TRDJ3; 11 bases are a match to TRDD3. Germline CDR1 GEAIGNYY, CDR2 EKD. This CDR3 region has 19 residues. CDR3 DNA: TGTGCCTGTGACACCGTGGGGGATACGAGCTCCTGGGACACCCGGCAGATGTTTTTC. Protein product: CACDTVGDTSSWDTRQMFF.

This clone qualifies as medium-sized. Other DNA sequences in this specimen translate into the identical CDR3. The V call is TRDV2, the J call TRDJ3; 10 bases agree with TRDD3. Trimming cost V 3 bases and J 0 bases; bases outside gene matches: 16. CDR1 and CDR2 (germline): GEAIGNYY, EKD. The CDR3 spans 22 residues. CDR3 in amino acids: CACDYRRYWGIPSSWDTRQMFF. CDR3 in DNA: TGTGCCTGTGACTACCGGAGGTACTGGGGGATCCCCAGCTCCTGGGACACCCGACAGATGTTTTTC.

There are a few counts of this clone. A much larger clonotype is one base distant, so this may be a read error. At the DNA level, this CDR3 is encoded by other sequences in the same sample as well. CDR3 sequence (DNA): TGTGCCTGTGACACCGCTCTGGGGGATACCCCCCGCTCCTGGGACACCCGACAGATGTTTTTC. Amino acids: CACDTALGDTPRSWDTRQMFF. This chain links TRDV2 with TRDJ3; the match to TRDD3 covers 11 bases. Germline CDR1 and CDR2: GEAIGNYY and EKD. With 0 bases clipped from V and 0 bases from J, the junction kept 9 bases outside the gene matches. This CDR3 has 21 residues.

Concerning this clone itself: A far larger clone differs by one base, so this is likely a read error. The same CDR3 is also encoded by other DNA sequences in this sample. The rearrangement joins TRDV2 to TRDJ3; 13 bases align to TRDD3. The CDR3 is made up of 18 amino acids. V lost 4 bases and J lost 1; bases outside the gene matches: 3. Germline V lookup: CDR1 GEAIGNYY, CDR2 EKD. The CDR3 here is CACDTGGYASWDTRQMFF. The CDR3 nucleotides read TGTGCCTGTGATACTGGGGGATACGCGTCCTGGGACACCCGACAGATGTTTTTC.

This clone appeared a few times. The protein that TCRdb holds for this DNA derives from a much larger clone and differs from the translated DNA at residue 3, which likely indicates a read error; the protein shown here is translated from the DNA. V gene TRDV2 combines with J gene TRDJ1, with 13 bases lining up with TRDD3. The germline CDR1 and CDR2 sequences are GEAIGNYY and EKD. The CDR3 runs to 15 residues. The CDR3 sequence is CARDTGGYGGVKLIF. The CDR3, as DNA: TGTGCCCGTGACACTGGGGGATACGGAGGTGTTAAACTCATCTTT.

Details on this clone: This likely traces to a read error, being one base from a far larger clone. The rearrangement uses TRDV2 and TRDJ3; TRDD3 aligns across 11 bases. In germline, CDR1 is GEAIGNYY, CDR2 EKD. CDR3 length equals 19 residues. The ends lost 0 bases at V and 3 bases at J; junction bases unmatched: 6. DNA of the CDR3: TGTGCCTGTGACACCGTACTGGGGGATAGCTTCTGGGACACCCGACAGATGTTTTTC. Its translation is CACDTVLGDSFWDTRQMFF.

As to this clone: This may be a read error: a much more frequent sequence differs by one nucleotide. The V gene is TRDV2, the J gene TRDJ3, with 12 positions matching TRDD3. V gave up 2 bases and J gave up 2 bases; unmatched junction bases: 12. The CDR3 is 21 amino acids. Germline assignment: CDR1 GEAIGNYY and CDR2 EKD. Here the CDR3 reads CACDIVLLGDTSAWDTRQMFF. For the CDR3, the DNA is TGTGCCTGTGACATCGTCTTACTGGGGGATACTAGCGCCTGGGACACCCGACAGATGTTTTTC.

This clone is labeled as medium-sized. V gene TRDV2 combines with J gene TRDJ3; D is perhaps TRDD3 (6 bases). Germline V gene data show CDR1 as GEAIGNYY and CDR2 as EKD. The CDR3 contains 19 residues. V was trimmed by 0 bases and J by 1 base, leaving 15 bases between them. The CDR3 nucleotides are TGTGCCTGTGACACCGCTGGGGCTGGCAAGTCCTGGGACACCCGACAGATGTTTTTC. It encodes CACDTAGAGKSWDTRQMFF.

This clone is judged medium-sized. The chain employs TRDV2 and TRDJ3, with 8 bases matching TRDD3. The germline CDR1 and CDR2 sequences are GEAIGNYY and EKD. The CDR3 has 22 amino acids. The trim removed 0 bases at V and 0 bases at J, leaving 15 bases unmatched. The chain's CDR3 is CACDTAWGINRPISWDTRQMFF. The DNA for the CDR3 is TGTGCCTGTGACACCGCTTGGGGGATTAATCGCCCAATCTCCTGGGACACCCGACAGATGTTTTTC.